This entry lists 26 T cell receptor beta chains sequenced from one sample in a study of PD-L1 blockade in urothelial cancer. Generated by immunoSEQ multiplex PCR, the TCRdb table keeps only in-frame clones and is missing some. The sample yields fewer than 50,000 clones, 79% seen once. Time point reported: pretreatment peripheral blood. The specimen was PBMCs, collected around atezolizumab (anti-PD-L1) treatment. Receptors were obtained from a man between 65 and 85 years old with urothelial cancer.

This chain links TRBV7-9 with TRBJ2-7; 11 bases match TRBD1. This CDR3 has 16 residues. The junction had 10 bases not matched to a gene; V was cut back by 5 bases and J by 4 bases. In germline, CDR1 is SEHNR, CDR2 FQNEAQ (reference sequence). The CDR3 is CASSPPGGQGAYEQYF. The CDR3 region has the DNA TGTGCCAGCAGCCCCCCCGGTGGACAGGGGGCGTACGAGCAGTACTTC.

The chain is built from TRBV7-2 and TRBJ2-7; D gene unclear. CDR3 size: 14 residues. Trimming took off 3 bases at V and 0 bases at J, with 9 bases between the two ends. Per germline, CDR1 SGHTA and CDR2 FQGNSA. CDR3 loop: CASSLAVLSYEQYF. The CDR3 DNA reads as TGTGCCAGCAGCTTGGCGGTACTCTCCTACGAGCAGTACTTC. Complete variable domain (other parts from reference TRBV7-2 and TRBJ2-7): GAGVSQSPSNKVTEKGKDVELRCDPISGHTALYWYRQSLGQGLEFLIYFQGNSAPDKSGLPSDRFSAERTGGSVSTLTIQRTQQEDSAVYLCASSLAVLSYEQYFGPGTRLTVT.

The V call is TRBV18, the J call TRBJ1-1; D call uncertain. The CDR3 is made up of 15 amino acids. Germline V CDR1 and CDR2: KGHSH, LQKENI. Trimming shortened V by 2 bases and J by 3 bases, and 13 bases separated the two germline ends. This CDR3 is CASSPGSTGDTEAFF. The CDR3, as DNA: TGTGCCAGCTCACCAGGGTCAACCGGGGACACTGAAGCTTTCTTT.

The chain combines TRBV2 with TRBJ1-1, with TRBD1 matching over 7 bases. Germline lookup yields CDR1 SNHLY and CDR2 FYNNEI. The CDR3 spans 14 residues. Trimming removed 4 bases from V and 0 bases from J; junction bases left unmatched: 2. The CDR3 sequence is CASSATGMNTEAFF. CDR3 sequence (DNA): TGTGCCAGCAGTGCGACAGGGATGAACACTGAAGCTTTCTTT.

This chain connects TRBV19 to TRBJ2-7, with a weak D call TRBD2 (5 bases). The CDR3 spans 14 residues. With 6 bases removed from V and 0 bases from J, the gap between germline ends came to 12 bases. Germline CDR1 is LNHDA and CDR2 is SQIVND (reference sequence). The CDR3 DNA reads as TGTGCCAGTAGCCGGACTTCCAACTCCTACGAGCAGTACTTC. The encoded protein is CASSRTSNSYEQYF.

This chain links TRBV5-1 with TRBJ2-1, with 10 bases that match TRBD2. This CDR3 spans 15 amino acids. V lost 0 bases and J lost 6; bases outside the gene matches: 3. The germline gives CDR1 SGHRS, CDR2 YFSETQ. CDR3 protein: CASSLGSGRRNEQFF. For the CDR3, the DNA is TGCGCCAGCAGCTTGGGTAGCGGGAGGCGCAATGAGCAGTTCTTC.

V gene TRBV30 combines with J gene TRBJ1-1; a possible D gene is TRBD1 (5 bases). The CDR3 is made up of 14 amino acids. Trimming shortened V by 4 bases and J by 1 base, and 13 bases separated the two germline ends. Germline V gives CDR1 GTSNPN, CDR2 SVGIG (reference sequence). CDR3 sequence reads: CAWKKGNTNTEAFF. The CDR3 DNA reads TGTGCCTGGAAAAAGGGGAATACGAACACTGAAGCTTTCTTT.

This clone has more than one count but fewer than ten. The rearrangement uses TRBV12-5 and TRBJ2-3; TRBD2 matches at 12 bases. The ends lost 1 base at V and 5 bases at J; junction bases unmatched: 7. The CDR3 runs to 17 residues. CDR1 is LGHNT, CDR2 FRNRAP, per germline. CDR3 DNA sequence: TGTGCTAGTGGTTTGGGCTTGACTAGCGGGAGAATAGATACGCAGTATTTT. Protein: CASGLGLTSGRIDTQYF.

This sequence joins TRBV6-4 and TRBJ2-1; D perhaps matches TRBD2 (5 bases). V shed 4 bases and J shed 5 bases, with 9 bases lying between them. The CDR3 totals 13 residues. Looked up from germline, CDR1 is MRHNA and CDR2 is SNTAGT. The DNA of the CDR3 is TGTGCCAGCAGTGCACTAGTTGACAATGAGCAGTTCTTC. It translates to CASSALVDNEQFF.

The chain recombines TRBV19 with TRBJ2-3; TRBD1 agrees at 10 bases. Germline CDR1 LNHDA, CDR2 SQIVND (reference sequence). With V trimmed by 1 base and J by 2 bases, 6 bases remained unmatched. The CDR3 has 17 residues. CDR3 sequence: CASSIVGGTGVTDTQYF. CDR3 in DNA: TGTGCCAGTAGTATAGTAGGAGGGACAGGGGTCACAGATACGCAGTATTTT. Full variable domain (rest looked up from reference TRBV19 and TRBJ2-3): DGGITQSPKYLFRKEGQNVTLSCEQNLNHDAMYWYRQDPGQGLRLIYYSQIVNDFQKGDIAEGYSVSREKKESFPLTVTSAQKNPTAFYLCASSIVGGTGVTDTQYFGPGTRLTVL.

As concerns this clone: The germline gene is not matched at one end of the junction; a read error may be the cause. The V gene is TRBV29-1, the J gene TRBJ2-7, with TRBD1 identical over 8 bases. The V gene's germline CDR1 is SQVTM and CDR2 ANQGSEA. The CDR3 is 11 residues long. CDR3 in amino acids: CSVEGLDRVHF. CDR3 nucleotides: TGCAGCGTTGAAGGGCTGGACAGGGTACACTTC.

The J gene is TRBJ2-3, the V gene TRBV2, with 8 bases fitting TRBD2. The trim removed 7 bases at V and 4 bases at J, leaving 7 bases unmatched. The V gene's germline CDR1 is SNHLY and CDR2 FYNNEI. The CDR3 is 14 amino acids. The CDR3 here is CASKPELAADTQYF. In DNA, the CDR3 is TGTGCCAGCAAGCCGGAACTAGCGGCAGATACGCAGTATTTT.

The CDR3 loop reads CASSNGQGTDTQYF. The CDR3 DNA reads TGTGCCAGCTCCAATGGGCAGGGCACAGATACGCAGTATTTT. The rearrangement joins TRBV18 to TRBJ2-3; D gene ambiguous. V lost 6 bases to trimming and J lost 1 base, with 11 bases between them. Per the germline V gene, CDR1 is KGHSH and CDR2 is LQKENI. This CDR3 spans 14 amino acids. Full variable domain (outside the CDR3, taken from reference TRBV18 and TRBJ2-3): NAGVMQNPRHLVRRRGQEARLRCSPMKGHSHVYWYRQLPEEGLKFMVYLQKENIIDESGMPKERFSAEFPKEGPSILRIQQVVRGDSAAYFCASSNGQGTDTQYFGPGTRLTVL.

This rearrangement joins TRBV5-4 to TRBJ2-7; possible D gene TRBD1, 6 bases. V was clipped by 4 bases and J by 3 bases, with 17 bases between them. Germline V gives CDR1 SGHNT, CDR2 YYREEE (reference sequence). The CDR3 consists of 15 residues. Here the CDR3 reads CASSPGPQGFYEQYF. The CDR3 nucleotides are TGTGCCAGCAGCCCTGGACCTCAGGGGTTCTACGAGCAGTACTTC.

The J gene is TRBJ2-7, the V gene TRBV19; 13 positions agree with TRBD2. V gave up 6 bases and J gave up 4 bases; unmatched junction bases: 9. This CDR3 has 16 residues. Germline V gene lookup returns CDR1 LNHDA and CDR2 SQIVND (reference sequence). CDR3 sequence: CASSNGLAGEGYEQYF. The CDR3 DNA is TGTGCCAGTAGCAATGGACTAGCGGGAGAGGGATACGAGCAGTACTTC.

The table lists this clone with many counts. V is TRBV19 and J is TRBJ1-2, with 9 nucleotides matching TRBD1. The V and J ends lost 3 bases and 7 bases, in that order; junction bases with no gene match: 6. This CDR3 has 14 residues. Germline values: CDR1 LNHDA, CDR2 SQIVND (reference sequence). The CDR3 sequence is CASSMTGGTGGYTF. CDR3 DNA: TGTGCCAGTAGTATGACAGGGGGTACTGGTGGCTACACCTTC.

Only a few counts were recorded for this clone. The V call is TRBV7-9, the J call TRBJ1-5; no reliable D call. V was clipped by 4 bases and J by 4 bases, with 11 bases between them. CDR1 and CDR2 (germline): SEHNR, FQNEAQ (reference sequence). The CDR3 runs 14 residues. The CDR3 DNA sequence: TGTGCCAGCAGCTCAGCATCGGGGAATCAGCCCCAGCATTTT. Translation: CASSSASGNQPQHF.

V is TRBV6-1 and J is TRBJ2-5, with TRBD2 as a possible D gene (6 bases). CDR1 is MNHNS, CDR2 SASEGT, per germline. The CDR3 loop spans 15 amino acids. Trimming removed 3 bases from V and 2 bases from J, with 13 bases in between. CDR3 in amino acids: CASSERGSGQETQYF. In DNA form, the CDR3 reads TGTGCCAGCAGTGAGAGGGGAAGCGGGCAAGAGACCCAGTACTTC.

The CDR3 DNA reads as TGTGCCAGCAGTCGGCTGACAGGGGTCGGGGCTTTCTTT. Protein product: CASSRLTGVGAFF. This chain links TRBV6-5 with TRBJ1-1; TRBD1 matches 8 bases. The CDR3 covers 13 residues. Germline CDR1 is MNHEY and CDR2 is SVGAGI. With 5 bases clipped from V and 11 bases from J, the junction kept 10 bases outside the gene matches.

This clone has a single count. CDR3 in amino acids: CASSPRGSILAVGETQYF. The DNA for the CDR3 is TGTGCCAGCAGCCCCCGCGGATCCATCTTGGCGGTGGGAGAGACCCAGTACTTC. This chain joins TRBV9 and TRBJ2-5; D gene ambiguous. The CDR3 covers 18 residues. The V and J ends lost 4 bases and 4 bases respectively, with 26 bases between them. The germline V gene encodes CDR1 SGDLS and CDR2 YYNGEE.

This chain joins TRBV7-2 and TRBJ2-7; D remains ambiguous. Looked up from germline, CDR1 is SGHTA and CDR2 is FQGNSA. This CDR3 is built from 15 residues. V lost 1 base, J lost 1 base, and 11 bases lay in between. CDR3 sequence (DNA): TGTGCCAGCAGCTTAGAACAGTTCTCTTCCTACGAGCAGTACTTC. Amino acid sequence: CASSLEQFSSYEQYF.

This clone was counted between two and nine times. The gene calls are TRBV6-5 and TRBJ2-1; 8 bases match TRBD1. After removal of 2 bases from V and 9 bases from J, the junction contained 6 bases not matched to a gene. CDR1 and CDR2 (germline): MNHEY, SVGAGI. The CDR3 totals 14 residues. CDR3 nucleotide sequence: TGTGCCAGCAGTTACGCTATCACAGGGGGTGAGCAGTTCTTC. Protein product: CASSYAITGGEQFF.

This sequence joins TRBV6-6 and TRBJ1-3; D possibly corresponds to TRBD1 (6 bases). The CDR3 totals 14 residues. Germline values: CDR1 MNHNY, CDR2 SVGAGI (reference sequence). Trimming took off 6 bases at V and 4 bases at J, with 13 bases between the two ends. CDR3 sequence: CASRPLGAGNTIYF. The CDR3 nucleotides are TGTGCCAGCAGACCGTTGGGGGCAGGAAACACCATATATTTT.

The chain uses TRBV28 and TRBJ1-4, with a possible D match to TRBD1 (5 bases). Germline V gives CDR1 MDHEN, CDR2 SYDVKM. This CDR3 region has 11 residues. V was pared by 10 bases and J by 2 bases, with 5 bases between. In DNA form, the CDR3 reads TGTGCCACAGGGACTAATGAAAAACTGTTTTTT. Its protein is CATGTNEKLFF.

Here the CDR3 reads CASSLAGESTDTQYF. The CDR3, as DNA: TGTGCCAGCAGCTTGGCGGGGGAGAGCACAGATACGCAGTATTTT. The chain uses TRBV5-8 and TRBJ2-3, with D possibly being TRBD2 (6 bases). Trimming took 0 bases from V and 0 from J, leaving 8 bases between them. This CDR3 spans 15 amino acids. The germline V gene has CDR1 SGHTS and CDR2 YDEGEE.

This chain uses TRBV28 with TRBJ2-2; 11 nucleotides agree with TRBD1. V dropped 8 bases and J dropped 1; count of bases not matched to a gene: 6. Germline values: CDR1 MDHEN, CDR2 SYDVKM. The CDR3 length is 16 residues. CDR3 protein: CASRDRGIMNTGELFF. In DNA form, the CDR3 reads TGTGCCAGCCGGGACAGGGGGATAATGAACACCGGGGAGCTGTTTTTT.